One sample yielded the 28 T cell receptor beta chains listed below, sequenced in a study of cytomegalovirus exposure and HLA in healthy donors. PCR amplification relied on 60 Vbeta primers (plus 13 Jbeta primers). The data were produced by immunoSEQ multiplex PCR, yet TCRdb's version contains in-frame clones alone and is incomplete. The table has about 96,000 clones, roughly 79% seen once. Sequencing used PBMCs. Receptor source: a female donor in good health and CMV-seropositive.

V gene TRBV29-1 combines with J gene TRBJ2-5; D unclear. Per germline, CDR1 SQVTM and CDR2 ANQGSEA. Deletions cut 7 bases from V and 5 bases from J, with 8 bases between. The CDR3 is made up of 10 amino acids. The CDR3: CSAARETQYF. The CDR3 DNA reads TGCAGCGCTGCTCGGGAGACCCAGTACTTC.

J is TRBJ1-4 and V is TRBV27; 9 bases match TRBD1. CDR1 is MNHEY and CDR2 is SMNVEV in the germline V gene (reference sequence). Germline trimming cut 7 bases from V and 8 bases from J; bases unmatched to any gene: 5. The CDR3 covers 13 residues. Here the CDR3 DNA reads TGTGCCAGCAAGGACAGGGGAGTAGAAAAACTGTTTTTT. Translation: CASKDRGVEKLFF.

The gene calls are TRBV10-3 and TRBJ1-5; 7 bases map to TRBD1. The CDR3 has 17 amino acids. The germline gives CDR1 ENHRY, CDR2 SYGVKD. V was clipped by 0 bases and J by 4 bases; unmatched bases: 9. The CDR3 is CAISESQRTGENQPQHF. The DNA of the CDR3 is TGTGCCATCAGTGAGTCTCAAAGGACAGGCGAAAATCAGCCCCAGCATTTT.

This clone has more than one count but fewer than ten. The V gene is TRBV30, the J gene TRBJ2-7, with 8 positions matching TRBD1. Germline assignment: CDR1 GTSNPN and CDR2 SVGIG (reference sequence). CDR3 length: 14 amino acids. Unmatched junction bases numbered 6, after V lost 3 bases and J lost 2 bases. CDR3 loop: CAWRGHRGTYEQYF. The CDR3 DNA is TGTGCCTGGAGGGGCCACAGGGGGACCTACGAGCAGTACTTC.

DNA for the CDR3: TGTGCCAGCAGCTTGGGACTAGCGGGGTGGGAGACCCAGTACTTC. It translates to CASSLGLAGWETQYF. The V and J genes are TRBV7-3 and TRBJ2-5; TRBD2 matches 13 bases. Trimming took 3 bases from V and 5 from J; bases not matched to a gene: 3. Germline CDR1 is SGHTA and CDR2 is FQGTGA. This CDR3 contains 15 residues.

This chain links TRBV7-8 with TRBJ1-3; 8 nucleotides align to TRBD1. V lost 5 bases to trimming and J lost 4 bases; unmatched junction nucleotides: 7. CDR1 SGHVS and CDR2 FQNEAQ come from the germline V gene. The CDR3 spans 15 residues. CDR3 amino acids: CASSLGQGRGNTIYF. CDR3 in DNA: TGTGCCAGCAGCCTAGGACAGGGTCGGGGAAACACCATATATTTT.

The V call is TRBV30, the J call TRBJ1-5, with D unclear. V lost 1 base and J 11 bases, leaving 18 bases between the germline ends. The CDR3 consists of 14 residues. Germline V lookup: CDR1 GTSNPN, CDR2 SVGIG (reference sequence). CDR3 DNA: TGTGCCTGGAGTGCCGGAGTTGAAGGATCAGCCCAGCATTTT. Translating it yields CAWSAGVEGSAQHF.

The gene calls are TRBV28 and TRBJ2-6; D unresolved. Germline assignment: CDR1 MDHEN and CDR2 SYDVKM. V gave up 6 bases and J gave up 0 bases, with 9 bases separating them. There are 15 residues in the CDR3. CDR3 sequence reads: CASSYFRSGANVLTF. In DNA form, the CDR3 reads TGTGCCAGCAGCTATTTTCGCTCTGGGGCCAACGTCCTGACTTTC.

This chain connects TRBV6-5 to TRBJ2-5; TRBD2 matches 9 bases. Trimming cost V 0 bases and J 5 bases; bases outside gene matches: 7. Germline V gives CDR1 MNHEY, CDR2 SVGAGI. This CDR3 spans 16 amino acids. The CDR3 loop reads CASSYSREAGGETQYF. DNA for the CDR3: TGTGCCAGCAGTTACTCGAGGGAGGCGGGAGGGGAGACCCAGTACTTC.

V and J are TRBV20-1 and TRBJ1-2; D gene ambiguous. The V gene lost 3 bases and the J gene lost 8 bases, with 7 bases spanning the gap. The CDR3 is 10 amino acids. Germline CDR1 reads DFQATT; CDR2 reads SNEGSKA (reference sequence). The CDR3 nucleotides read TGCAGTGCTAGCCCTTCGGGCTACACCTTC. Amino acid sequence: CSASPSGYTF.

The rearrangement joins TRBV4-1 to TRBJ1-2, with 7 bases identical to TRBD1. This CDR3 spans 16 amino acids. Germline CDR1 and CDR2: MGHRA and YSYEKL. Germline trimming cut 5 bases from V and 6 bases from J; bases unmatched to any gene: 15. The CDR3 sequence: CASSFHPRQGGNGYTF. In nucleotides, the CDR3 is TGCGCCAGCAGCTTCCACCCGAGACAGGGCGGGAATGGCTACACCTTC.

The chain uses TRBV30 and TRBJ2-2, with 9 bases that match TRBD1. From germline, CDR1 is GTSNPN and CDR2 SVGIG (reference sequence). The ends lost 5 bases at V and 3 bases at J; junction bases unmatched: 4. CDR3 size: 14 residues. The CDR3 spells CAWAGQGHTGELFF. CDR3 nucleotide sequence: TGTGCCTGGGCGGGACAGGGACACACCGGGGAGCTGTTTTTT. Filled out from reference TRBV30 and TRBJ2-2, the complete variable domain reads SQTIHQWPATLVQPVGSPLSLECTVEGTSNPNLYWYRQAAGRGLQLLFYSVGIGQISSEVPQNLSASRPQDRQFILSSKKLLLSDSGFYLCAWAGQGHTGELFFGEGSRLTVL.

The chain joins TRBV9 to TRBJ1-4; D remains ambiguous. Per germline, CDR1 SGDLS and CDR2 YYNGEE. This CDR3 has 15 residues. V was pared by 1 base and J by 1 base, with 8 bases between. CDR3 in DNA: TGTGCCAGCAGCGTAACCGGGGAAACTAATGAAAAACTGTTTTTT. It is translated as CASSVTGETNEKLFF. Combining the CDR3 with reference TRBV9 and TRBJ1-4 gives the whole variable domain DSGVTQTPKHLITATGQRVTLRCSPRSGDLSVYWYQQSLDQGLQFLIQYYNGEERAKGNILERFSAQQFPDLHSELNLSSLELGDSALYFCASSVTGETNEKLFFGSGTQLSVL.

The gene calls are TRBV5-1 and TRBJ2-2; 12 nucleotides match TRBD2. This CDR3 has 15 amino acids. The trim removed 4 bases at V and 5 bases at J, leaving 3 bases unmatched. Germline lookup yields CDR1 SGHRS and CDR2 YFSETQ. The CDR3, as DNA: TGCGCCAGCAGCCCCGGGACTAGCGGGACCGGGGAGCTGTTTTTT. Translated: CASSPGTSGTGELFF.

Here the CDR3 DNA reads TGTGCCAGCAGGATCCCGGACAGGCCCAATCAGCCCCAGCATTTT. Its protein is CASRIPDRPNQPQHF. The chain has TRBV28 and TRBJ1-5; 7 bases are a match to TRBD1. Trimming removed 6 bases from V and 3 bases from J; junction bases left unmatched: 8. This CDR3 has 15 amino acids. Germline-derived CDR1 and CDR2 are MDHEN and SYDVKM.

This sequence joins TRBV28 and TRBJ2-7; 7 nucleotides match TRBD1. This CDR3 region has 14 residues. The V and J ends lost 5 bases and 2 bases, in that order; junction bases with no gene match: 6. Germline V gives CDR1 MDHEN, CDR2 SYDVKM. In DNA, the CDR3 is TGTGCCAGCAGTCACACGGACAGGACCTACGAGCAGTACTTC. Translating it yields CASSHTDRTYEQYF.

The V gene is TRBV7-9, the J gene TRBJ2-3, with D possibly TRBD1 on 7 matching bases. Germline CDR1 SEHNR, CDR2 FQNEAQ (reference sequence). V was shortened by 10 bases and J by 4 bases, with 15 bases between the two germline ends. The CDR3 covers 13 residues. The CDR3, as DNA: TGTGCCACCCAGGAGGGGGCGGCAGATACGCAGTATTTT. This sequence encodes CATQEGAADTQYF.

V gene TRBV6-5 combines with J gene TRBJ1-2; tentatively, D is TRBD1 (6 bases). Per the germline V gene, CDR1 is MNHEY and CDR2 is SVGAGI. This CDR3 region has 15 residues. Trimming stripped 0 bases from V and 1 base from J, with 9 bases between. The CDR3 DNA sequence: TGTGCCAGCAGTTACTCGAGGACAGTTAACTATGGCTACACCTTC. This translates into CASSYSRTVNYGYTF.

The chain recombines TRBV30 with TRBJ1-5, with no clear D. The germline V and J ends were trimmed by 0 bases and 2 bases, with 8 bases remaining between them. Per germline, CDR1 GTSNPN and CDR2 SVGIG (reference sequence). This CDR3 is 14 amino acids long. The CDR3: CAWSVAGGNQPQHF. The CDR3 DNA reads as TGTGCCTGGAGTGTCGCCGGTGGCAATCAGCCCCAGCATTTT.

The CDR3 region is CASSTDRGQDNEQFF. The CDR3 DNA reads as TGTGCCAGCAGCACAGACAGGGGCCAAGACAATGAGCAGTTCTTC. This sequence joins TRBV7-2 and TRBJ2-1; 8 bases fit TRBD1. With V trimmed by 5 bases and J by 5 bases, 8 bases remained unmatched. The CDR3 runs to 15 residues. Germline lookup yields CDR1 SGHTA and CDR2 FQGNSA.

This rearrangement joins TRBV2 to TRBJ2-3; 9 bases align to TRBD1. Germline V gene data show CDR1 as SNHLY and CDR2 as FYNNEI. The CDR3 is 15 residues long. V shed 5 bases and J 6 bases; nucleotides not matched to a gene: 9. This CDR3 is CASSTDRGDMDTQYF. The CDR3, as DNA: TGTGCCAGCAGTACGGACAGGGGAGATATGGATACGCAGTATTTT.

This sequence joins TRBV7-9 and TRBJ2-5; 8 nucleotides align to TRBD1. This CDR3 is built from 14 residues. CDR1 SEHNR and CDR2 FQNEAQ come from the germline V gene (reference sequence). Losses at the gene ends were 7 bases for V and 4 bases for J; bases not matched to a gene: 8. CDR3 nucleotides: TGTGCCAGCAACTTCCGGGGGACAGGAGAGACCCAGTACTTC. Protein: CASNFRGTGETQYF.

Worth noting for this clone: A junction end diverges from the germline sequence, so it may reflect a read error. The CDR3 region has the DNA TGTGCTAGCAGCCAGGGGGCAGGTTCCTACAATGAGCAGTTCTTC. Translated: CASSQGAGSYNEQFF. J is TRBJ2-1 and V is TRBV7-7; 8 nucleotides align to TRBD1. Germline CDR1 reads SSHAT; CDR2 reads FNYEAQ (reference sequence). The CDR3 extends over 15 amino acids.

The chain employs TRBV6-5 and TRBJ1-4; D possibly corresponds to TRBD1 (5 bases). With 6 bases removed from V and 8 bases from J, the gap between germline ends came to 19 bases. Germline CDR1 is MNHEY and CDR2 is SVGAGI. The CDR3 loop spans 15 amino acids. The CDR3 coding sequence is TGTGCCAGCAGGGGAGGGACCGACGGTACCGAAAAACTGTTTTTT. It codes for CASRGGTDGTEKLFF.

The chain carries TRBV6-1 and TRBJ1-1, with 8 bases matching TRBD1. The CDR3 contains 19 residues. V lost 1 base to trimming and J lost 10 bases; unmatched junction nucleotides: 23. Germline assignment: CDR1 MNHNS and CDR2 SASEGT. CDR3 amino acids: CASSEVQGRGRIGTPGAFF. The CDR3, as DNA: TGTGCCAGCAGTGAAGTTCAGGGCAGGGGGCGAATAGGTACCCCTGGAGCTTTCTTT.

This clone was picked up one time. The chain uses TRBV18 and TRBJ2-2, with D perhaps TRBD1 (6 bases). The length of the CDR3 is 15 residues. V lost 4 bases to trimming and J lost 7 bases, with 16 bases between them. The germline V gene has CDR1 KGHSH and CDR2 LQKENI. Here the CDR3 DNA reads TGTGCCAGCTCACAAACAGGGACCGATGGCGGGGAGCTGTTTTTT. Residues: CASSQTGTDGGELFF.

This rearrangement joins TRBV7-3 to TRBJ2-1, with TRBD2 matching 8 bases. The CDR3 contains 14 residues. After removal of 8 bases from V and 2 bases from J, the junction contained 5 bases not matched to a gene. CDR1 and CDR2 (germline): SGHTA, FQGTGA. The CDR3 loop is CASAVAGTYNEQFF. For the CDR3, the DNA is TGTGCCAGCGCAGTAGCGGGGACCTACAATGAGCAGTTCTTC.

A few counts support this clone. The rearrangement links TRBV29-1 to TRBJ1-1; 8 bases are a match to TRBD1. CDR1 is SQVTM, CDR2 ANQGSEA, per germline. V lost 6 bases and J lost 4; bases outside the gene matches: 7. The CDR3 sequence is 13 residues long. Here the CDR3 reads CSVVRGLSTEAFF. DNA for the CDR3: TGCAGCGTGGTCAGGGGGCTTAGCACTGAAGCTTTCTTT. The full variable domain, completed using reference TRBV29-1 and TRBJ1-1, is SAVISQKPSRDICQRGTSLTIQCQVDSQVTMMFWYRQQPGQSLTLIATANQGSEATYESGFVIDKFPISRPNLTFSTLTVSNMSPEDSSIYLCSVVRGLSTEAFFGQGTRLTVV.